The entry that follows covers one T cell receptor (beta chain) sequence. Sequencing was performed with immunoSEQ multiplex PCR; in TCRdb, only in-frame clones are kept and a portion is missing. The sample records more than 120,000 clones, 70% to 90% being singletons. Trimming cost V 4 bases and J 1 base, with 9 bases left between them. CDR1 MNHNS and CDR2 SASEGT come from the germline V gene. The length of the CDR3 is 14 residues. This specimen comes from a study of radiation and T cells in renal cell carcinoma. Time point indicated: blood 4 weeks post-SBRT, at nephrectomy. Treatment defined: 15 Gy SBRT to primary tumor, nephrectomy 4 weeks later. Nephrectomy followed 15 Gy stereotactic body radiation by 4 weeks.

The sample here was blood, taken from a patient whose treatment included radiotherapy and nephrectomy. The chain has TRBV6-1 and TRBJ2-3; D gene uncertain. This receptor was identified in a woman aged 45-59 years with renal cell carcinoma. The CDR3 DNA follows: TGTGCCAGCAGTGCGGGCGGTGGCACAGATACGCAGTATTTT. Amino acids: CASSAGGGTDTQYF.